A single sample is the source of the 7 T cell receptor beta chains below, sequenced in a study of shared clonotypes between healthy human individuals. The assay was immunoSEQ multiplex PCR, and TCRdb's table has in-frame clones only and misses some. The table lists around 990,000 clones, roughly 80% of them singletons. The sample comprised memory CD4+ T cells from PBMCs. Regarding subset: CD45RA-negative fraction. The receptor source for this set is a man younger than 30 in good health. Some clones in this sample may be carry-over from other donors' samples.

This clone appeared a single time. The genes are TRBV9 and TRBJ2-7; the D is unclear. Germline loops: CDR1 SGDLS, CDR2 YYNGEE. This CDR3 spans 12 amino acids. V was pared by 1 base and J by 6 bases, with 8 bases between. The CDR3: CASSVWGSEQYF. The CDR3 bases are TGTGCCAGCAGCGTATGGGGAAGCGAGCAGTACTTC. Full variable domain (missing parts from reference TRBV9 and TRBJ2-7): DSGVTQTPKHLITATGQRVTLRCSPRSGDLSVYWYQQSLDQGLQFLIQYYNGEERAKGNILERFSAQQFPDLHSELNLSSLELGDSALYFCASSVWGSEQYFGPGTRLTVT.

The CDR3 loop is CASSLADVRPGYGYTF. For the CDR3, the DNA is TGTGCCAGCAGCCTGGCAGACGTCCGACCGGGCTATGGCTACACCTTC. The genes are TRBV7-9 and TRBJ1-2; D is undetermined. The CDR3 loop spans 16 amino acids. From germline, CDR1 is SEHNR and CDR2 FQNEAQ (reference sequence). V was cut by 5 bases and J by 4 bases, with 20 bases left in between.

This clone showed up just a few times. This chain connects TRBV19 to TRBJ2-5; 7 bases line up with TRBD2. This CDR3 has 15 amino acids. Germline CDR1 is LNHDA and CDR2 is SQIVND (reference sequence). Unmatched junction bases numbered 16, after V lost 8 bases and J lost 7 bases. The CDR3 here is CASSANEGTTGTQYF. CDR3 in DNA: TGTGCCAGTTCTGCCAACGAGGGGACTACCGGGACCCAGTACTTC.

The gene calls are TRBV28 and TRBJ2-1; 12 nucleotides align to TRBD2. J gave up 6 bases and V 7 bases, and 7 bases lay outside the gene matches. There are 15 residues in the CDR3. CDR1 and CDR2 from the germline V gene are MDHEN and SYDVKM. For the CDR3, the DNA is TGTGCCAGCAATCCTAGCGGGAGGGCGCTCAATGAGCAGTTCTTC. Residues: CASNPSGRALNEQFF.

This clone appeared a single time. The rearrangement joins TRBV4-2 to TRBJ2-1; TRBD1 is a possible D gene (6 bases). The V gene's germline CDR1 is LGHNA and CDR2 YNFKEQ. Between the trimmed V and J ends, which lost 3 bases and 10 bases, there was a span of 16 bases. CDR3 length: 14 amino acids. This CDR3 is CASSQEDRTIEQFF. CDR3 DNA: TGTGCCAGCAGCCAGGAAGACAGGACCATCGAGCAGTTCTTC.

This clone was detected a few times. This chain links TRBV7-8 with TRBJ1-2; D is undetermined. The V gene's germline CDR1 is SGHVS and CDR2 FQNEAQ. V was shortened by 5 bases and J by 8 bases, with 15 bases between the two germline ends. CDR3 length: 13 residues. The CDR3 DNA follows: TGTGCCAGCAGCAAGGACCTCTCCGGCGGCTACACCTTC. Translated: CASSKDLSGGYTF.

With respect to this clone: This same CDR3 is encoded by further DNA sequences in the sample. The rearrangement joins TRBV6-1 to TRBJ1-5, with 8 bases lining up with TRBD1. This CDR3 is 15 amino acids long. The germline CDR1 and CDR2 sequences are MNHNS and SASEGT. The V gene end was trimmed by 4 bases and the J gene end by 1 base; junction bases not matched to a gene: 3. The CDR3 nucleotides read TGTGCCAGCAGTGGACGACAGGGGAGCAATCAGCCCCAGCATTTT. Translated, it gives CASSGRQGSNQPQHF.